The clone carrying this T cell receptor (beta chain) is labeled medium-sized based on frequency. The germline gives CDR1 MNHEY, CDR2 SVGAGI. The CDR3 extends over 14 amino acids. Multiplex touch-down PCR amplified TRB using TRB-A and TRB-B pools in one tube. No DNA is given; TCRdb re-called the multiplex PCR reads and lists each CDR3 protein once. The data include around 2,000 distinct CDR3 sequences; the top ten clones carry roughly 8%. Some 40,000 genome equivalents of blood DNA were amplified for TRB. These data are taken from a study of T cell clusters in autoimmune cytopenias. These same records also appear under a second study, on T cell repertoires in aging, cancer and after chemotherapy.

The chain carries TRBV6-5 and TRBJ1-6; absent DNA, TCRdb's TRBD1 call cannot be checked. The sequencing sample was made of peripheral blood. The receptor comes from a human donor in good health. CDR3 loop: CASSPPPDNSPLHF.